The following is a T cell receptor (beta chain) sequence with its context. Its antigen is still unknown. The data are from a study of cytomegalovirus exposure and HLA in healthy donors. This CDR3 is built from 13 residues. V was cut by 5 bases and J by 5 bases, with 10 bases left in between. Germline-derived CDR1 and CDR2 are SEHNR and FQNEAQ (reference sequence). Sequencing used immunoSEQ multiplex PCR; TCRdb keeps in-frame clones, though not all of them. The table has more than 95,000 clones, around 88% seen once. Findings of the study overall: According to the study, 150 to 200 TCR beta chains were cytomegalovirus-associated. Confirmation in vitro established that a few CMV-associated chains were specific for CMV antigens. Generally TCR sequences proved uncommon, though certain public TCRs appeared in numerous donors. First-cohort TCR clusters tended to co-occur in the roughly 130 validation repertoires, a later analysis found.

The rearrangement joins TRBV7-9 to TRBJ2-1; D is undetermined. The sequenced sample consisted of PBMCs. This clonotype was obtained from a young man in good health and CMV-seronegative. The CDR3, as DNA: TGTGCCAGCAGCCCCGTAGTAGACAATGAGCAGTTCTTC. Protein sequence: CASSPVVDNEQFF.